These T cell receptor beta chains were read from a single sample in a study of T cell responses to AZD1222 COVID-19 vaccine. Sequenced by immunoSEQ multiplex PCR; TCRdb stores in-frame clones only, minus some. The table includes around 150,000 clones, 90% to 95% detected once. Sequencing used peripheral blood, obtained 28 days after the second AZD1222 dose. These TCRs come from an adult who received the AZD1222 COVID-19 vaccine. The conserved cysteine and the conserved F or W are not part of the CDR3 here. The order of the fields is CDR3 length, D gene, V gene, CDR3 protein. The D gene is left open where the match is weak.

cdr3_length: 13
d_call: -
v_call: TRBV30
cdr3_aa: AWRPSAGANSPLH

cdr3_length: 11
d_call: TRBD2
v_call: TRBV30
cdr3_aa: AWSRGVGETQY

cdr3_length: 12
d_call: -
v_call: TRBV7-9
cdr3_aa: ASTWAGAGDEQY

cdr3_length: 13
d_call: -
v_call: TRBV11-2
cdr3_aa: ASSRGNLGVYEQY

cdr3_length: 16
d_call: TRBD2
v_call: TRBV9
cdr3_aa: ASSPRRPLAAATGELF

cdr3_length: 11
d_call: -
v_call: TRBV30
cdr3_aa: AWSWNRRETQY

cdr3_length: 18
d_call: -
v_call: TRBV2
cdr3_aa: ASSEAQGRGGTDKYQPQH

cdr3_length: 11
d_call: -
v_call: TRBV5-1
cdr3_aa: ASSSGGRNTIY

cdr3_length: 10
d_call: TRBD1
v_call: TRBV30
cdr3_aa: AWETGRTRAF

cdr3_length: 12
d_call: -
v_call: TRBV7-9
cdr3_aa: ASSSPLVNSPLH

cdr3_length: 12
d_call: -
v_call: TRBV18
cdr3_aa: ASSGDFSNQPQH

cdr3_length: 12
d_call: -
v_call: TRBV4-3
cdr3_aa: ASSPGGGRFGYT

cdr3_length: 12
d_call: TRBD1
v_call: TRBV2
cdr3_aa: ASSKQGANYEAF

cdr3_length: 14
d_call: TRBD1
v_call: TRBV19
cdr3_aa: ASEGPYRGSNQPQH

cdr3_length: 15
d_call: TRBD2
v_call: TRBV9
cdr3_aa: ASSVGLAGALTDTQY

cdr3_length: 12
d_call: -
v_call: TRBV29-1
cdr3_aa: SVKQGNPTDTQY

cdr3_length: 13
d_call: TRBD1
v_call: TRBV28
cdr3_aa: ASSPRTGGNTEAF

cdr3_length: 11
d_call: -
v_call: TRBV5-1
cdr3_aa: ASRPDRFTEAF

cdr3_length: 11
d_call: -
v_call: TRBV6-2/TRBV6-3
cdr3_aa: ASSYSPGREQF

cdr3_length: 14
d_call: -
v_call: TRBV19
cdr3_aa: ASSSPGIQGDYGYT

cdr3_length: 13
d_call: TRBD2
v_call: TRBV7-6
cdr3_aa: ASSVQRGVGDTQY

cdr3_length: 12
d_call: -
v_call: TRBV7-9
cdr3_aa: ASSLQQGPGELF